One sample yielded the 31 T cell receptor beta chains listed below, sequenced in a study of shared clonotypes between healthy human individuals. The method was immunoSEQ multiplex PCR; TCRdb's version includes in-frame clones alone and lacks a portion of them. The data show roughly 2.1 million clones, with 93% seen just once and 1.5% to 2% held by the top ten. It was CD45RO-negative cells, positively selected for CCR7, that made up naive CD8 cells, with terminally differentiated effector memory CD45RA+ cells excluded. Sequenced input: naive CD8+ T cells from PBMCs. The receptors derive from a man younger than 35 in good health. Some clones in this sample may be carry-over from other donors' samples.

A single count supports this clone. This specimen includes other DNA sequences encoding the same CDR3. V and J are TRBV5-1 and TRBJ2-7, with 11 bases fitting TRBD2. CDR1 is SGHRS and CDR2 is YFSETQ in the germline V gene. This CDR3 spans 15 amino acids. The J segment lost 2 bases and the V segment lost 4 bases, leaving 5 bases of the junction unmatched. CDR3 in amino acids: CASSLGLAGAYEQYF. In DNA, the CDR3 is TGCGCCAGCAGCCTCGGACTAGCGGGCGCCTACGAGCAGTACTTC.

This clone is a singleton in its sample. This sequence joins TRBV5-1 and TRBJ1-2; D unclear. CDR3 size: 13 residues. The germline V gene encodes CDR1 SGHRS and CDR2 YFSETQ. V lost 1 base, J lost 3 bases, and 7 bases lay in between. The chain's CDR3 is CASSLNNYYGYTF. As DNA, the CDR3 is TGCGCCAGCAGCTTGAACAATTACTATGGCTACACCTTC.

This chain links TRBV27 with TRBJ2-7; TRBD1 agrees at 10 bases. The V and J ends lost 6 bases and 1 base, in that order; junction bases with no gene match: 6. Germline CDR1 is MNHEY and CDR2 is SMNVEV (reference sequence). This CDR3 comprises 15 residues. Here the CDR3 reads CASSRPGQGSYEQYF. The DNA of the CDR3 is TGTGCCAGCAGCCGGCCGGGACAGGGGTCCTACGAGCAGTACTTC.

The chain links TRBV28 to TRBJ2-7; 7 bases map to TRBD2. V dropped 5 bases and J dropped 3; count of bases not matched to a gene: 19. The CDR3 covers 18 residues. CDR1 and CDR2 from the germline V gene are MDHEN and SYDVKM. CDR3 sequence: CASSPPEWRELRGYEQYF. The CDR3 coding sequence is TGTGCCAGCAGTCCCCCGGAATGGCGGGAGCTCCGAGGCTACGAGCAGTACTTC.

This chain links TRBV7-6 with TRBJ2-7; D is perhaps TRBD2 (5 bases). The CDR3 is 15 amino acids. Germline CDR1 and CDR2: SGHVS and FNYEAQ. V was cut by 1 base and J by 2 bases, with 12 bases left in between. The CDR3 loop is CASSLGRVLPYEQYF. The CDR3 bases are TGTGCCAGCAGCTTAGGGCGGGTCCTCCCCTACGAGCAGTACTTC.

The DNA for the CDR3 is TGTGCCAGTAGGGGCTGGACAGGGGTCTACTACGAGCAGTACTTC. Translated: CASRGWTGVYYEQYF. This chain joins TRBV19 and TRBJ2-7, with 9 bases lining up with TRBD1. CDR1 is LNHDA, CDR2 SQIVND, per germline (reference sequence). V lost 6 bases to trimming and J lost 3 bases; unmatched junction nucleotides: 9. The CDR3 is 15 residues long.

This rearrangement joins TRBV28 to TRBJ2-7; D might be TRBD1 (6 bases). From germline, CDR1 is MDHEN and CDR2 SYDVKM. With 7 bases removed from V and 3 bases from J, the gap between germline ends came to 13 bases. The CDR3 sequence is 13 residues long. The CDR3 DNA follows: TGTGCCAGCACCAGGGGAAACCTCTACGAGCAGTACTTC. Protein sequence: CASTRGNLYEQYF.

The rearrangement links TRBV7-7 to TRBJ2-5, with D tentatively TRBD1 (6 bases). Per germline, CDR1 SSHAT and CDR2 FNYEAQ (reference sequence). Trimming removed 5 bases at V and 4 bases at J, with 17 bases between. This CDR3 comprises 15 residues. DNA for the CDR3: TGTGCCAGCAGCGTATACACAGGGAGCGGAGAGACCCAGTACTTC. This sequence encodes CASSVYTGSGETQYF.

A remark on this clone: This specimen includes other DNA sequences encoding the same CDR3. Here the CDR3 reads CASSLGLAHEQFF. The CDR3 nucleotides read TGTGCCAGCAGTCTCGGACTAGCCCATGAGCAGTTCTTC. This chain links TRBV27 with TRBJ2-1, with 8 nucleotides matching TRBD2. Germline trimming cut 5 bases from V and 8 bases from J; bases unmatched to any gene: 5. The CDR3 contains 13 residues. Germline CDR1 and CDR2: MNHEY and SMNVEV (reference sequence).

This clone was counted a single time. The V call is TRBV13, the J call TRBJ2-1, with D unclear. This CDR3 spans 18 amino acids. The germline V gene has CDR1 PRHDT and CDR2 FYEKMQ (reference sequence). V was trimmed by 5 bases and J by 7 bases, leaving 27 bases between them. Here the CDR3 reads CASSPRLGWQPSKNEQFF. DNA of the CDR3: TGTGCCAGCAGCCCACGCCTGGGCTGGCAGCCTTCGAAGAATGAGCAGTTCTTC.

The chain is built from TRBV29-1 and TRBJ2-1; TRBD1 aligns across 8 bases. The CDR3 has 14 amino acids. The V and J ends lost 7 bases and 1 base, in that order; junction bases with no gene match: 6. Germline CDR1 and CDR2: SQVTM and ANQGSEA. CDR3 region: CSGGDRYSYNEQFF. The DNA of the CDR3 is TGCAGCGGGGGGGACAGGTATTCCTACAATGAGCAGTTCTTC.

The V call is TRBV14, the J call TRBJ1-4; D remains ambiguous. Germline V CDR1 and CDR2: SGHDN, FVKESK. V lost 5 bases, J lost 3 bases, and 7 bases lay in between. This CDR3 region has 13 residues. For the CDR3, the DNA is TGTGCCAGCAGCTATTCTCCTAATGAAAAACTGTTTTTT. Amino acids: CASSYSPNEKLFF.

The chain carries TRBV7-9 and TRBJ2-1; D may correspond to TRBD1 or TRBD2 (5 bases each). V lost 10 bases and J lost 2, with 15 bases in between. The length of the CDR3 is 14 residues. In germline, CDR1 is SEHNR, CDR2 FQNEAQ (reference sequence). In nucleotides, the CDR3 is TGTGCCAACTCCAGGGAGAAGCCCTACAATGAGCAGTTCTTC. As protein: CANSREKPYNEQFF.

The chain has TRBV14 and TRBJ1-1; no clear D. V shed 3 bases and J shed 3 bases, with 11 bases lying between them. The CDR3 runs 14 residues. CDR1 is SGHDN, CDR2 FVKESK, per germline. The DNA for the CDR3 is TGTGCCAGCAGCCAGCATAGTAGGGACACTGAAGCTTTCTTT. Amino acid sequence: CASSQHSRDTEAFF.

The gene calls are TRBV7-9 and TRBJ1-2; D perhaps matches TRBD1 (6 bases). CDR1 SEHNR and CDR2 FQNEAQ come from the germline V gene (reference sequence). V gave up 2 bases and J gave up 1 base, with 11 bases separating them. This CDR3 has 15 amino acids. The chain's CDR3 is CASSLPGHRNYGYTF. CDR3 DNA sequence: TGTGCCAGCAGCTTACCGGGACACCGTAACTATGGCTACACCTTC.

V is TRBV4-1 and J is TRBJ1-1; D unclear. Per germline, CDR1 MGHRA and CDR2 YSYEKL. The CDR3 is made up of 13 amino acids. V shed 1 base and J shed 7 bases, with 10 bases lying between them. This CDR3 is CASSQGLQLEAFF. The CDR3 region has the DNA TGCGCCAGCAGCCAAGGGCTCCAGCTTGAAGCTTTCTTT.

This chain links TRBV7-8 with TRBJ1-1; D is uncertain. The germline gives CDR1 SGHVS, CDR2 FQNEAQ. This CDR3 contains 14 residues. Trimming pared 5 bases from V and 6 bases from J, leaving 16 bases between. The CDR3 sequence is CASSLSRDWAEAFF. The CDR3 DNA sequence: TGTGCCAGCAGCCTGAGTAGAGACTGGGCTGAAGCTTTCTTT.

CDR3 DNA: TGTGCCAGCAGATTAGCGGGAGACTACGAGCAGTACTTC. Protein product: CASRLAGDYEQYF. The gene calls are TRBV27 and TRBJ2-5; 9 bases are a match to TRBD2. Gene TRBJ2-7 matches the end of the DNA better, so the J call may be wrong. Germline CDR1 MNHEY, CDR2 SMNVEV (reference sequence). The CDR3 sequence is 13 residues long.

The V and J genes are TRBV27 and TRBJ1-2, with D possibly TRBD1 on 5 matching bases. V lost 5 bases and J 0 bases, leaving 13 bases between the germline ends. CDR1 is MNHEY, CDR2 SMNVEV, per germline (reference sequence). The CDR3 has 15 amino acids. The CDR3, as DNA: TGTGCCAGCAGTGGAACCGGGACGTCTAACTATGGCTACACCTTC. Protein product: CASSGTGTSNYGYTF.

The chain carries TRBV27 and TRBJ2-1; possibly TRBD1 for D (5 bases). V shed 2 bases and J shed 7 bases, with 9 bases lying between them. CDR1 is MNHEY and CDR2 is SMNVEV in the germline V gene (reference sequence). This CDR3 is 13 amino acids long. The CDR3 bases are TGTGCCAGCAGTTTAGTGAACAGGAATGAGCAGTTCTTC. Residues: CASSLVNRNEQFF.

V is TRBV6-5 and J is TRBJ2-7; D perhaps matches TRBD1 (6 bases). The CDR3 is made up of 14 amino acids. Trimming shortened V by 6 bases and J by 3 bases, and 15 bases separated the two germline ends. Germline CDR1 is MNHEY and CDR2 is SVGAGI. The CDR3 DNA reads TGTGCCAGCAGCCCCATGACAGGAAACTACGAGCAGTACTTC. Protein product: CASSPMTGNYEQYF.

The chain employs TRBV7-6 and TRBJ1-1, with 8 bases matching TRBD1. Germline trimming cut 4 bases from V and 9 bases from J; bases unmatched to any gene: 7. Per germline, CDR1 SGHVS and CDR2 FNYEAQ. This CDR3 has 13 residues. CDR3 amino acids: CASSSTTGGKAFF. CDR3 nucleotide sequence: TGTGCCAGCAGCTCAACCACAGGGGGAAAAGCTTTCTTT.

As DNA, the CDR3 is TGTGCCAGCAGTTTTCCGCGGGAGGGCCTAGGCAATGAGCAGTTCTTC. Translation gives CASSFPREGLGNEQFF. The chain joins TRBV28 to TRBJ2-1; 9 bases agree with TRBD2. With V trimmed by 3 bases and J by 6 bases, 9 bases remained unmatched. The CDR3 has 16 amino acids. CDR1 MDHEN and CDR2 SYDVKM come from the germline V gene.

This chain connects TRBV15 to TRBJ1-5; 7 nucleotides line up with TRBD1. The CDR3 totals 17 residues. With 3 bases clipped from V and 5 bases from J, the junction kept 13 bases outside the gene matches. Germline V gene sequence: CDR1 LNHNV, CDR2 YYDKDF (reference sequence). This CDR3 is CATSRDTTGFDDQPQHF. The CDR3 nucleotides are TGTGCCACCAGCAGGGATACGACAGGGTTTGATGATCAGCCCCAGCATTTT.

This chain links TRBV7-9 with TRBJ1-4; D may be TRBD1 (5 bases). CDR1 is SEHNR, CDR2 FQNEAQ, per germline (reference sequence). Trimming shortened V by 6 bases and J by 4 bases, and 9 bases separated the two germline ends. The CDR3 is 13 amino acids. In DNA form, the CDR3 reads TGTGCCAGCAGATCCGACAGTAATGAAAAACTGTTTTTT. This sequence encodes CASRSDSNEKLFF.

The rearrangement links TRBV11-3 to TRBJ1-2, with a tentative D call TRBD1 (5 bases). The CDR3 loop spans 15 amino acids. Germline CDR1 SGHNT, CDR2 YENEEA. V was trimmed by 1 base and J by 2 bases, leaving 11 bases between them. The CDR3 protein is CASSLARWDNYGYTF. The DNA for the CDR3 is TGTGCCAGCAGCTTAGCAAGATGGGACAACTATGGCTACACCTTC.

The table lists this clone with a count of one. The chain joins TRBV6-5 to TRBJ2-7; possibly TRBD1 for D (6 bases). V was clipped by 1 base and J by 3 bases, with 13 bases between them. Germline V CDR1 and CDR2: MNHEY, SVGAGI. This CDR3 is built from 15 residues. The CDR3 nucleotides are TGTGCCAGCAGTTACTACCGGGACACGTACTACGAGCAGTACTTC. It specifies CASSYYRDTYYEQYF.

J is TRBJ2-2 and V is TRBV12-5; unclear D gene. Germline assignment: CDR1 LGHNT and CDR2 FRNRAP. V was shortened by 5 bases and J by 2 bases, with 6 bases between the two germline ends. This CDR3 contains 13 residues. CDR3 protein: CASGPVNTGELFF. CDR3 bases: TGTGCTAGTGGTCCCGTAAACACCGGGGAGCTGTTTTTT.

The chain combines TRBV7-9 with TRBJ1-3, with D tentatively TRBD1 (6 bases). This CDR3 contains 18 residues. In germline, CDR1 is SEHNR, CDR2 FQNEAQ (reference sequence). Trimming left V 2 bases short and J 11 bases short, with 28 bases between. CDR3 residues: CASSLTTILQGRDFAIYF. The CDR3 DNA is TGTGCCAGCAGCTTAACTACAATACTTCAGGGGAGAGACTTCGCCATATATTTT.

This sequence joins TRBV6-1 and TRBJ2-7; 7 positions match TRBD1. The CDR3 is 14 residues long. Losses at the gene ends were 3 bases for V and 3 bases for J; bases not matched to a gene: 5. CDR1 and CDR2 from the germline V gene are MNHNS and SASEGT. CDR3 bases: TGTGCCAGCAGTGAGTCCGGGACAGTCTACGAGCAGTACTTC. Its protein is CASSESGTVYEQYF.

The chain has TRBV9 and TRBJ2-1; either TRBD1 or TRBD2 may supply D (5 bases each). Germline V gene sequence: CDR1 SGDLS, CDR2 YYNGEE. The CDR3 sequence is 15 residues long. Trimming took 0 bases from V and 3 from J, leaving 10 bases between them. Here the CDR3 DNA reads TGTGCCAGCAGCGTAGAGGGACGTATCTACAATGAGCAGTTCTTC. Its protein product is CASSVEGRIYNEQFF.